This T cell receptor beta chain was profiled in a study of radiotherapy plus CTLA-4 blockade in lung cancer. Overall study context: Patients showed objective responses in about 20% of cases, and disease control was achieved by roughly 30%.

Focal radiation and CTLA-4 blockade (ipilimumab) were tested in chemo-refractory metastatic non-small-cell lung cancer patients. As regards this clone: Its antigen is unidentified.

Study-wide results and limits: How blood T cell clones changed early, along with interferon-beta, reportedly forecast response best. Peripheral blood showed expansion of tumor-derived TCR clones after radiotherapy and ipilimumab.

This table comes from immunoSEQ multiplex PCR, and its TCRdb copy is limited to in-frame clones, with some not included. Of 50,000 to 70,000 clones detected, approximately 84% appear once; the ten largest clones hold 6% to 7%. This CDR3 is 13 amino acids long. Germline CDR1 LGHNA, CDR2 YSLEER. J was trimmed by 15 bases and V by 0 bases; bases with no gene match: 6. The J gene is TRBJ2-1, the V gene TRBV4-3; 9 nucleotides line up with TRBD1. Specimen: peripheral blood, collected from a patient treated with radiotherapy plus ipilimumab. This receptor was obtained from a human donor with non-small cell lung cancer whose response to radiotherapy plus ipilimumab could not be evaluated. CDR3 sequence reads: CASSQDGGTGWFF. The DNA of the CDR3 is TGCGCCAGCAGCCAAGATGGCGGGACAGGGTGGTTCTTC.